This TCR beta chain was obtained from a study of T cell responses to AZD1222 COVID-19 vaccine. Study-level findings and limits: The study found Spike-specific TCR breadth and depth rose after two AZD1222 doses. Spike was spanned by vaccine-associated CD4 TCRs, with dominance at 160-218 and 743-854. In all cases, repertoires were sampled only after the peak T cell response.

Second-dose recipients at about 4 or about 12 weeks were treated as one pooled group. Repertoires were generated with immunoSEQ multiplex PCR, while TCRdb's copy carries only in-frame clones and drops some. Seen here are about 93,000 clones, approximately 92% observed once, and the top ten hold more than 2%. A remark on this clone: The target antigen is unknown.

The length of the CDR3 is 14 residues. Trimming cost V 2 bases and J 2 bases, with 9 bases left between them. Germline V lookup: CDR1 SGHTA, CDR2 FQGTGA. This rearrangement joins TRBV7-3 to TRBJ1-2; D uncertain. This receptor was taken from an adult who received the AZD1222 COVID-19 vaccine. Material: peripheral blood, obtained 28 days after the second AZD1222 dose. The CDR3 loop reads CASSLFPGNYGYTF. The CDR3 coding sequence is TGTGCCAGCAGCTTATTTCCAGGAAACTATGGCTACACCTTC. Looking up the rest from reference TRBV7-3 and TRBJ1-2 gives the full variable domain: GAGVSQTPSNKVTEKGKYVELRCDPISGHTALYWYRQSLGQGPEFLIYFQGTGAADDSGLPNDRFFAVRPEGSVSTLKIQRTERGDSAVYLCASSLFPGNYGYTFGSGTRLTVV.